This T cell receptor beta chain stems from a study of T cell responses to AZD1222 COVID-19 vaccine. Overall study findings and caveats: A rise in Spike-specific TCR breadth and depth followed two AZD1222 doses.

J was trimmed by 3 bases and V by 2 bases; bases with no gene match: 5. This CDR3 is 17 amino acids long. CDR1 MGHRA and CDR2 YSYEKL come from the germline V gene. Generated by immunoSEQ multiplex PCR, the TCRdb table keeps only in-frame clones and is missing some. The sample lists around 150,000 clones, 92% occurring once. As concerns this clone: The antigen is unknown.

The source was peripheral blood, collected on day 0 of AZD1222 vaccination. The chain has TRBV4-1 and TRBJ2-5; 14 bases match TRBD2. This TCR came from an adult in good health. CDR3 protein: CASSQRLAGGIEETQYF. The CDR3 DNA is TGCGCCAGCAGCCAACGACTAGCGGGAGGGATTGAAGAGACCCAGTACTTC.